This TCR beta chain was sequenced for a study of blood T cell repertoires in COVID-19. Whole-study context: There were acute and convalescent COVID-19 samples, and they came from the United States, Italy and Spain. T cells, B-cell-depleted T cells, or PBMCs supplied cDNA or gDNA.

Clones were sequenced by immunoSEQ multiplex PCR, and TCRdb holds only the in-frame ones, with some missing. The table has some 380,000 clones, more than 75% seen once. Grouping used clinical history reported by participants in a survey and questionnaire. Cohort 3 recovered donors had two negative PCRs, clearance, or symptom resolution. In its sample, this clone was seen once. The CDR3 loop spans 13 amino acids. Germline V CDR1 and CDR2: GTSNPN, SVGIG (reference sequence). Trimming took 5 bases from V and 7 from J, leaving 15 bases between them. The V gene is TRBV30, the J gene TRBJ2-1; D uncertain. This clonotype was obtained from a man younger than 40 who had recovered from COVID-19. Sample: PBMCs or T cells enriched from blood (not recorded which). In DNA, the CDR3 is TGTGCCTGGGCCCTCGACGGGTTTAATGAGCAGTTCTTC. As protein: CAWALDGFNEQFF.